This entry lists 25 T cell receptor beta chains sequenced from one sample in a study of blood T cell repertoires in COVID-19 (TCRdb year 2020). The receptor library was made with the immunoSEQ multiplex PCR assay. Drawn from immuneACCESS, this table holds only the in-frame rearrangements with V and J called that TCRdb kept. Clones are partly lost; checked studies trace under half to an unresolved V gene and leave the rest unexplained. Within this sample are approximately 150,000 clones, with roughly 80% of them counted one time only. The ten largest clones take up roughly 11% of the sample. Sequencing was carried out using peripheral blood. The receptors here all came from a man aged 65 to 79 with active or convalescent COVID-19.

In DNA form, the CDR3 reads TGCAGTGCCCCGGGGGTTCTCGAGCAGTACTTC. Translated, it gives CSAPGVLEQYF. V is TRBV20-1 and J is TRBJ2-7, with TRBD2 as a possible D gene (6 bases). Germline V CDR1 and CDR2: DFQATT, SNEGSKA (reference sequence). V was trimmed by 6 bases and J by 6 bases, leaving 12 bases between them. This CDR3 has 11 residues.

This sequence joins TRBV6-6 and TRBJ1-4; 7 bases fit TRBD1. The CDR3 has 16 amino acids. The germline CDR1 and CDR2 sequences are MNHNY and SVGAGI (reference sequence). V lost 7 bases, J lost 3 bases, and 11 bases stayed unmatched. This CDR3 reads CASTKTGERANEKLFF. CDR3 in DNA: TGTGCCAGCACCAAAACAGGGGAAAGGGCTAATGAAAAACTGTTTTTT.

This chain uses TRBV5-1 with TRBJ1-1; 7 bases map to TRBD1. The germline V gene encodes CDR1 SGHRS and CDR2 YFSETQ. CDR3 length: 15 amino acids. Germline trimming cut 3 bases from V and 1 base from J; bases unmatched to any gene: 6. This CDR3 is CASSSLGTENTEAFF. The CDR3, as DNA: TGCGCCAGCAGCTCTCTGGGGACAGAGAACACTGAAGCTTTCTTT.

The chain combines TRBV6-5 with TRBJ1-1; D is perhaps TRBD1 (5 bases). The germline V gene has CDR1 MNHEY and CDR2 SVGAGI. The germline V and J ends were trimmed by 6 bases and 0 bases, with 8 bases remaining between them. The CDR3 consists of 13 residues. Here the CDR3 reads CASRDKLNTEAFF. In nucleotides, the CDR3 is TGTGCCAGCAGGGACAAGCTGAACACTGAAGCTTTCTTT.

This chain uses TRBV29-1 with TRBJ2-1; 9 bases agree with TRBD2. The CDR3 contains 13 residues. Germline lookup yields CDR1 SQVTM and CDR2 ANQGSEA. J was trimmed by 6 bases and V by 4 bases; bases with no gene match: 4. The CDR3 nucleotides are TGCAGCGTTGCTAGCGGGAATGGCAATGAGCAGTTCTTC. Protein sequence: CSVASGNGNEQFF.

The J gene is TRBJ1-1, the V gene TRBV7-3; TRBD1 aligns across 7 bases. CDR1 and CDR2 (germline): SGHTA, FQGTGA. V lost 5 bases and J lost 1; bases outside the gene matches: 7. The CDR3 sequence is 15 residues long. The CDR3 region is CASSLTGLTNTEAFF. CDR3 sequence (DNA): TGTGCCAGCAGCCTGACAGGGTTGACGAACACTGAAGCTTTCTTT.

The gene calls are TRBV5-6 and TRBJ2-5, with a weak D call TRBD2 (6 bases). CDR1 is SGHDT, CDR2 YYEEEE, per germline. CDR3 size: 17 residues. The V gene lost 3 bases and the J gene lost 1 base, with 19 bases spanning the gap. The CDR3 coding sequence is TGTGCCAGCAGCTCGACGGCCACTGGGACTCTCCAAGAGACCCAGTACTTC. Protein: CASSSTATGTLQETQYF.

V usage is TRBV24-1 and J usage is TRBJ2-3; a possible D gene is TRBD2 (6 bases). Trimming pared 1 base from V and 5 bases from J, leaving 12 bases between. Germline values: CDR1 KGHDR, CDR2 SFDVKD. The CDR3 loop spans 15 amino acids. CDR3 region: CATSDFTGGVDTQYF. The CDR3, as DNA: TGTGCCACCAGTGATTTTACAGGAGGGGTAGATACGCAGTATTTT.

This clone was seen a few times. The chain links TRBV30 to TRBJ1-1, with 9 positions matching TRBD1. Germline values: CDR1 GTSNPN, CDR2 SVGIG (reference sequence). CDR3 size: 14 residues. Unmatched junction bases numbered 3, after V lost 3 bases and J lost 1 base. CDR3: CAWSRDRANTEAFF. The DNA of the CDR3 is TGTGCCTGGAGCCGGGACAGGGCGAACACTGAAGCTTTCTTT.

The CDR3 coding sequence is TGTGCCAGCAGCTTAGAAGGTCTAGCGGGGCACTCTGGGGCCAACGTCCTGACTTTC. Protein product: CASSLEGLAGHSGANVLTF. The chain uses TRBV11-3 and TRBJ2-6; 9 nucleotides agree with TRBD2. J lost 0 bases, V lost 0 bases, and 6 bases had no gene match. The germline CDR1 and CDR2 sequences are SGHNT and YENEEA. CDR3 length: 19 amino acids.

The chain combines TRBV5-1 with TRBJ1-4; TRBD1 matches 7 bases. Trimming took 4 bases from V and 5 from J; bases not matched to a gene: 5. CDR1 SGHRS and CDR2 YFSETQ come from the germline V gene. The CDR3 spans 14 residues. CDR3 nucleotide sequence: TGCGCCAGCAGCGTGGGGACAGTAAATGAAAAACTGTTTTTT. It codes for CASSVGTVNEKLFF. Drawing the rest from reference TRBV5-1 and TRBJ1-4, the complete variable domain is KAGVTQTPRYLIKTRGQQVTLSCSPISGHRSVSWYQQTPGQGLQFLFEYFSETQRNKGNFPGRFSGRQFSNSRSEMNVSTLELGDSALYLCASSVGTVNEKLFFGSGTQLSVL.

The CDR3 sequence: CASSIDGPGALRETQYF. The CDR3 nucleotides are TGTGCCAGTAGTATAGATGGGCCAGGGGCGTTAAGGGAGACCCAGTACTTC. The gene calls are TRBV19 and TRBJ2-5; weak D call: TRBD1 (6 bases). V was pared by 0 bases and J by 5 bases, with 19 bases between. Germline V CDR1 and CDR2: LNHDA, SQIVND (reference sequence). The CDR3 runs to 17 residues.

The chain joins TRBV29-1 to TRBJ2-2, with D perhaps matching TRBD1 (6 bases). The V and J ends lost 6 bases and 8 bases respectively, with 13 bases between them. The CDR3 covers 12 residues. CDR1 is SQVTM and CDR2 is ANQGSEA in the germline V gene. The CDR3 sequence: CSVQTGLGELFF. In DNA form, the CDR3 reads TGCAGCGTCCAGACAGGCCTGGGGGAGCTGTTTTTT.

V gene TRBV28 combines with J gene TRBJ1-1; 7 bases are a match to TRBD1. The CDR3 covers 15 residues. J was trimmed by 5 bases and V by 4 bases; bases with no gene match: 10. Germline lookup yields CDR1 MDHEN and CDR2 SYDVKM. This CDR3 is CASSYNVDRRTEAFF. The CDR3 bases are TGTGCCAGCAGTTACAACGTGGACAGGAGGACTGAAGCTTTCTTT.

J is TRBJ1-1 and V is TRBV5-1; 9 nucleotides line up with TRBD1. Losses at the gene ends were 1 base for V and 8 bases for J; bases not matched to a gene: 6. This CDR3 has 14 residues. Germline CDR1 reads SGHRS; CDR2 reads YFSETQ. The CDR3 DNA follows: TGCGCCAGCAGCTTGACCGGACAGGGGAGAGAAGCTTTCTTT. As protein: CASSLTGQGREAFF.

J is TRBJ1-2 and V is TRBV9; 7 nucleotides line up with TRBD1. CDR3 length equals 14 residues. With 3 bases clipped from V and 4 bases from J, the junction kept 6 bases outside the gene matches. Germline loops: CDR1 SGDLS, CDR2 YYNGEE. The CDR3 DNA is TGTGCCAGCAGCGGGCACAGGGGAGGCTATGGCTACACCTTC. Protein sequence: CASSGHRGGYGYTF.

The chain recombines TRBV7-7 with TRBJ2-5; 8 nucleotides align to TRBD2. Germline V gene sequence: CDR1 SSHAT, CDR2 FNYEAQ (reference sequence). This CDR3 region has 15 residues. V lost 3 bases and J lost 1; bases outside the gene matches: 4. Here the CDR3 DNA reads TGTGCCAGCAGCTTTTGGACTAGCCCCCAAGAGACCCAGTACTTC. Protein product: CASSFWTSPQETQYF.

V and J are TRBV6-2 or TRBV6-3 and TRBJ2-7; 9 nucleotides match TRBD2. Looked up from germline, CDR1 is MNHEY and CDR2 is SVGEGT. V lost 2 bases to trimming and J lost 2 bases; unmatched junction nucleotides: 4. CDR3 length: 15 residues. CDR3 loop: CASSYGRGGPYEQYF. The CDR3 DNA is TGTGCCAGCAGTTACGGGCGGGGGGGGCCCTACGAGCAGTACTTC.

J is TRBJ1-5 and V is TRBV7-2; D possibly corresponds to TRBD1 (5 bases). The germline gives CDR1 SGHTA, CDR2 FQGNSA. The CDR3 is 15 residues long. V gave up 3 bases and J gave up 1 base, with 10 bases separating them. CDR3 coding DNA: TGTGCCAGCAGCTTCCAGGGAACCAGCAATCAGCCCCAGCATTTT. Its translation is CASSFQGTSNQPQHF.

Concerning this clone itself: In the same sample, other DNA sequences code for this CDR3. This chain uses TRBV27 with TRBJ1-5; D is undetermined. The CDR3 is 13 amino acids. Trimming shortened V by 5 bases and J by 2 bases, and 7 bases separated the two germline ends. Germline values: CDR1 MNHEY, CDR2 SMNVEV (reference sequence). Here the CDR3 reads CASSGSGNQPQHF. DNA of the CDR3: TGTGCCAGCAGTGGTTCGGGCAATCAGCCCCAGCATTTT.

This chain links TRBV7-9 with TRBJ1-2; TRBD1 aligns across 7 bases. Looked up from germline, CDR1 is SEHNR and CDR2 is FQNEAQ (reference sequence). V shed 5 bases, J shed 0 bases, and the junction held 3 bases outside the gene matches. The CDR3 has 14 amino acids. CDR3 bases: TGTGCCAGCAGCCACAGGGGCCCTAACTATGGCTACACCTTC. This codes for CASSHRGPNYGYTF.

The chain uses TRBV18 and TRBJ1-3; D unresolved. The CDR3 spans 14 residues. V shed 5 bases and J shed 0 bases, with 8 bases lying between them. Germline V gives CDR1 KGHSH, CDR2 LQKENI. CDR3 coding DNA: TGTGCCAGCTCAACGGGAAACTCTGGAAACACCATATATTTT. Translating gives CASSTGNSGNTIYF.

The rearrangement links TRBV7-2 to TRBJ2-1; 10 nucleotides line up with TRBD2. The ends lost 5 bases at V and 8 bases at J; junction bases unmatched: 12. The CDR3 is 16 residues long. The germline gives CDR1 SGHTA, CDR2 FQGNSA. This CDR3 is CASSLSSSGREYEQFF. CDR3 nucleotide sequence: TGTGCCAGCAGCCTCTCATCCAGCGGGAGGGAGTATGAGCAGTTCTTC.

The rearrangement links TRBV19 to TRBJ1-5, with D uncertain. This CDR3 region has 15 residues. Germline lookup yields CDR1 LNHDA and CDR2 SQIVND (reference sequence). Trimming stripped 4 bases from V and 0 bases from J, with 10 bases between. Here the CDR3 DNA reads TGTGCCAGTAGTAACGGAGACTATAGCAATCAGCCCCAGCATTTT. It yields the protein CASSNGDYSNQPQHF.

The chain uses TRBV5-1 and TRBJ1-2; TRBD1 is a possible D gene (5 bases). CDR3 length equals 12 residues. Trimming took off 0 bases at V and 7 bases at J, with 7 bases between the two ends. Germline CDR1 SGHRS, CDR2 YFSETQ. The CDR3 nucleotides are TGCGCCAGCAGCTTGGACAGGTCTGGCTACACCTTC. Protein sequence: CASSLDRSGYTF.